The T cell receptor (beta chain) described here comes from a study of naive and memory T cell subsets. Notes on the study in general: Naive repertoires, especially CD8, held a few larger clonotypes, possibly memory cells re-expressing CD45RA.

V was cut by 6 bases and J by 7 bases, with 15 bases left in between. This CDR3 spans 13 amino acids. Germline V gene lookup returns CDR1 MNHEY and CDR2 SMNVEV (reference sequence). Of note for this clonotype: Its antigen is as yet unknown.

Cells stained for CD3, CD4, CD8, CD45RA, CD27 and viability were sorted into four CD45RA/CD27 subsets. The beta constant-region primer was an equimolar mix of two oligonucleotides covering TRBC1 and TRBC2. Four rounds of PCR amplified the ligated cDNA using nested alpha and beta constant-region primers plus SP2. TCRdb analysed the UMI-ligation and nested PCR reads with MiXCR anew, one entry per CDR3 protein. Of 95,000 to 110,000 distinct CDR3 sequences detected, about 15% appear once; the ten largest clones hold 2.8%. The sample was naive CD8+ T cells from blood. This TCR derives from a human donor in good health. The V and J genes are TRBV27 and TRBJ1-2; the D gene is possibly TRBD1 (5 bases). CDR3 nucleotides: TGTGCCAGCAGACTCGGGGCCGGCGGTGGCTACACCTTC. It encodes CASRLGAGGGYTF.